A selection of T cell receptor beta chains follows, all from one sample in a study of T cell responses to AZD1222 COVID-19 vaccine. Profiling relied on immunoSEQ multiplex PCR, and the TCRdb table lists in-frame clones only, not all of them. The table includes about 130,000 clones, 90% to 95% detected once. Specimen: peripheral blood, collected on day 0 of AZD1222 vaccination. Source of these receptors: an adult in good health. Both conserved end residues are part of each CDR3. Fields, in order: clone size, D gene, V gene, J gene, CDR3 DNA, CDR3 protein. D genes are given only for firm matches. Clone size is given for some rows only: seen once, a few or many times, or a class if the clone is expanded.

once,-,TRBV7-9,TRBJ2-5,TGTGCCAGCAGCTTTCCAGGGATAGAGACCCAGTACTTC,CASSFPGIETQYF
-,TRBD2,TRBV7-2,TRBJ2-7,TGTGCCAGCAGCTTAGAACGGGACTACTACGAGCAGTACTTC,CASSLERDYYEQYF
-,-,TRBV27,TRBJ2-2,TGTGCCAGCTGCCCATCGGGTTCCGGGGAGCTGTTTTTT,CASCPSGSGELFF
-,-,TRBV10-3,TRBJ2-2,TGTGCCATCAGTGAGTCGATCGGAGCGAACACCGGGGAGCTGTTTTTT,CAISESIGANTGELFF
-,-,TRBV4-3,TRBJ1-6,TGCGCCAGCAGCCAAGACGTACGGGACTATAATTCACCCCTCCACTTT,CASSQDVRDYNSPLHF
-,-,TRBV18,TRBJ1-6,TGTGCCAGCTCACCACCGCAGGGCAATTCACCCCTCCACTTT,CASSPPQGNSPLHF
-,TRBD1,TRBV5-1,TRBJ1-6,TGCGCCAGCAGCTTGGGGGACAGCTATAATTCACCCCTCCACTTT,CASSLGDSYNSPLHF
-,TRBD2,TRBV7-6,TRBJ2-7,TGTGCCAGCAGTGTCGCTAGCGGGATTTCCTACGAGCAGTACTTC,CASSVASGISYEQYF
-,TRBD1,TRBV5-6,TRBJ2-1,TGTGCCAGCAGGCGGACAGGGAATACAAACAATGAGCAGTTCTTC,CASRRTGNTNNEQFF
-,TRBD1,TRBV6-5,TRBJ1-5,TGTGCCAGCAGTTGGGACAGGGCTGGGGGGCAGCCCCAGCATTTT,CASSWDRAGGQPQHF
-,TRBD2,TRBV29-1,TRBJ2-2,TGCAGCGTTGCACTGACTAGCGGGAGCGGGCTGTTTTTT,CSVALTSGSGLFF
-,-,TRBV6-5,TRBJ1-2,TGTGCCAGCAGTTTGGGCCAGTCTAACTATGGCTACACCTTC,CASSLGQSNYGYTF
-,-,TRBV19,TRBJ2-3,TGTGCCAGTAGTATCCTCAGGGATGATACGCAGTATTTT,CASSILRDDTQYF
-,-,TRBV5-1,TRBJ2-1,TGCGCCAGCAGCAACCGGACGATAAACAATGAGCAGTTCTTC,CASSNRTINNEQFF
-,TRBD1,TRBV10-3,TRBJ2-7,TGTGCCATCAGTGAGTTGACCGGGACAGGAGTGGTTTACGAGCAGTACTTC,CAISELTGTGVVYEQYF
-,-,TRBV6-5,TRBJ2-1,TGTGCCAGCAGGGCCGAGGGTGGGGCAGATGAGCAGTTCTTC,CASRAEGGADEQFF
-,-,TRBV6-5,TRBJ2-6,TGTGCCAGCACTGGGGCCAACGTCCTGACTTTC,CASTGANVLTF
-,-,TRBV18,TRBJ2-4,TGTGCCAGCTCACCAGTAGCCAAAAACATTCAGTACTTC,CASSPVAKNIQYF
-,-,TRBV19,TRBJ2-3,TGTGCCAGTAGGACGGGGAGCACAGATACGCAGTATTTT,CASRTGSTDTQYF
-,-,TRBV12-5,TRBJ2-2,TGTGCTAGTGGTGGATACGGGAACACCGGGGAGCTGTTTTTT,CASGGYGNTGELFF
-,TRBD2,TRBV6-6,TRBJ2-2,TGTGCCAGCAGTTGGGGGGAGGGAGCCGGGGAGCTGTTTTTT,CASSWGEGAGELFF
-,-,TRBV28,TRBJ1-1,TGTGCCAGCAGGAGGGGGACTGAAGCTTTCTTT,CASRRGTEAFF
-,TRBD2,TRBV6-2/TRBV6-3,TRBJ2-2,TGTGCCAGCAGCAGCGGGATACACTCGGGACTCTCGAACACCGGGGAGCTGTTTTTT,CASSSGIHSGLSNTGELFF
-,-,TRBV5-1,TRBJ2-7,TGCGCCAGCAGCTTGGACAGTACCTACGAGCAGTACTTC,CASSLDSTYEQYF
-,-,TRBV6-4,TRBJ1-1,TGTGCCAGCAGTGACGCCTGGGGGGTGAACACTGAAGCTTTCTTT,CASSDAWGVNTEAFF
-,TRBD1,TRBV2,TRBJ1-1,TGTGCCAGCACGGGACAGGGGACTGAAGCTTTCTTT,CASTGQGTEAFF